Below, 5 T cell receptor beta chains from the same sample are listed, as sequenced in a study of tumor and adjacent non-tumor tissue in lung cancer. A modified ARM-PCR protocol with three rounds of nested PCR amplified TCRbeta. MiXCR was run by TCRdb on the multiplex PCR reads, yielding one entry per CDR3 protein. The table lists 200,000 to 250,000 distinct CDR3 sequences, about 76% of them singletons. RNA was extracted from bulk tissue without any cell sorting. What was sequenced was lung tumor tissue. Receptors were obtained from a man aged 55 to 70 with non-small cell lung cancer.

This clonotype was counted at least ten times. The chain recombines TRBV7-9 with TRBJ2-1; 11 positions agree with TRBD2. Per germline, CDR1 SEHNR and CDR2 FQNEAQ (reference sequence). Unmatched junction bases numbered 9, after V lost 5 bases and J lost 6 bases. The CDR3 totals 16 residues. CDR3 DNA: TGTGCCAGCAGCCATACTCTAGCGGGAGGAAGCAATGAGCAGTTCTTC. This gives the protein CASSHTLAGGSNEQFF.

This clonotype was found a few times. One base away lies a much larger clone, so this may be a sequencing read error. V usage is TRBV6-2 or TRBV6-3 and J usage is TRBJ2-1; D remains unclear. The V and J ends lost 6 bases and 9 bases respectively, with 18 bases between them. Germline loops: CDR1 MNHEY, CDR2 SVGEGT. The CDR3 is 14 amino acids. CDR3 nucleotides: TGTGCCAGCAGCTCAACACAAACGAACGGTGAGCAGTTCTTC. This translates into CASSSTQTNGEQFF.

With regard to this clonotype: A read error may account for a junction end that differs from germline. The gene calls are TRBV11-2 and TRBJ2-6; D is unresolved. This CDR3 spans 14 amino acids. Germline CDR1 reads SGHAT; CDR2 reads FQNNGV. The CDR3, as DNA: TGTGCCAGCAGTCCTACCTCTGGTGCCAACGTACTGAGTTTC. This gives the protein CASSPTSGANVLSF.

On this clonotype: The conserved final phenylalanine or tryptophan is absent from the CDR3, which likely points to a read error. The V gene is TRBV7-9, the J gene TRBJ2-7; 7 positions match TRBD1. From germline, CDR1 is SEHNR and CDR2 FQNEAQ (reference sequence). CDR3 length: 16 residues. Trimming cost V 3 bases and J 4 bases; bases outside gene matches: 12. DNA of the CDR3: TGTGCCAGCAGCTTTGCGAACTGGGACAGATCTTACGAGCAGTACCTC. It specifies CASSFANWDRSYEQYL.

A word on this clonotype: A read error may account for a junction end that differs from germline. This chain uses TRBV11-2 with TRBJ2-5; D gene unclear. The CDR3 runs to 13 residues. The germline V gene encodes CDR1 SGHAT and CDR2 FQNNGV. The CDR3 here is CASSLGKESTQNF. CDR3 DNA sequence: TGTGCCAGCAGCTTAGGAAAAGAGTCAACCCAAAACTTC.